This TCR beta chain derives from a study of neurological immune-mediated disorders. Whole-study findings and limits: HTLV-1-associated myelopathy had the most TCR clonal expansion, while multiple sclerosis had the least, a level that fell below healthy controls.

This clonotype was counted ten times or more. Its antigen remains unknown. The healthy controls volunteered at a blood bank in Maryland, USA. This CDR3 has 14 amino acids. V was pared by 5 bases and J by 3 bases, with 10 bases between. Germline V lookup: CDR1 MNHEY, CDR2 SVGAGI. The cDNA was synthesized by means of template-switch 5'RACE, which was carried out with 10-nucleotide random UMIs. One entry per CDR3 protein results from TCRdb running MiXCR on the 5' RACE reads. This sample has approximately 58,000 distinct CDR3 sequences, with about an eighth found just once. The sample comprised PBMCs. The TCR comes from a man in his 60s in good health. V usage is TRBV6-5 and J usage is TRBJ2-2; D gene uncertain. In DNA form, the CDR3 reads TGTGCCAGCAGTACCCCATGGGACACCGGGGAGCTGTTTTTT. Residues: CASSTPWDTGELFF.